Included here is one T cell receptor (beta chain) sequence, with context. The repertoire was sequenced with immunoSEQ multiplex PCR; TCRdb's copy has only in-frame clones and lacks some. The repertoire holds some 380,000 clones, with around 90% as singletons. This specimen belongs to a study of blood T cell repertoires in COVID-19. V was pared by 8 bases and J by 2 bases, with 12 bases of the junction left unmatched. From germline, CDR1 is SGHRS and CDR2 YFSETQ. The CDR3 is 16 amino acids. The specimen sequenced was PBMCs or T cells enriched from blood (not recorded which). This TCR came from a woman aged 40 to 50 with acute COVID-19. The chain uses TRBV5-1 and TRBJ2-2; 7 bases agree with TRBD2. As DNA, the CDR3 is TGCGCCAGTGGAGCGGGGCGGGGGACTAACACCGGGGAGCTGTTTTTT. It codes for CASGAGRGTNTGELFF.